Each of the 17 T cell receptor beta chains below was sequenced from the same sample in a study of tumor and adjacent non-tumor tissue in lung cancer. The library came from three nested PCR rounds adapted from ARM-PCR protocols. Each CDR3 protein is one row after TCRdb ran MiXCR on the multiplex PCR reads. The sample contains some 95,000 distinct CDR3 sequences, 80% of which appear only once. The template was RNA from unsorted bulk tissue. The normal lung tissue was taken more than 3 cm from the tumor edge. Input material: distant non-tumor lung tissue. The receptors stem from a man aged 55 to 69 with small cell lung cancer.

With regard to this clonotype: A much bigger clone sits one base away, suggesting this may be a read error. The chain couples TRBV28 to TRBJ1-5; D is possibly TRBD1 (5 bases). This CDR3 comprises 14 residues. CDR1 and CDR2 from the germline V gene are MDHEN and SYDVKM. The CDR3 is CGSSPTLGDQPQHF. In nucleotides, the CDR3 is TGTGGCAGCAGTCCCACACTAGGGGATCAGCCCCAGCATTTT.

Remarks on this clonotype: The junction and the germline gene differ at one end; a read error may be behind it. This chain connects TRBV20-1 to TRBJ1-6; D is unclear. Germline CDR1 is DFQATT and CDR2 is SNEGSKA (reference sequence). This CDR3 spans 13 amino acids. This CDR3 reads CSHLSSYNSPLYF. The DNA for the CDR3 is TGCAGTCATTTAAGCTCCTATAATTCACCCCTCTACTTT.

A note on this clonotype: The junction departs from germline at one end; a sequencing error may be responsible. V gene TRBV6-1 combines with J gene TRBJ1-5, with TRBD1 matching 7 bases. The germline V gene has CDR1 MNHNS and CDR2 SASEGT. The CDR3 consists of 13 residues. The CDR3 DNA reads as TGTGCCAGTCGACAGGGTAGTAATCTGCCCCAGCATTTT. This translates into CASRQGSNLPQHF.

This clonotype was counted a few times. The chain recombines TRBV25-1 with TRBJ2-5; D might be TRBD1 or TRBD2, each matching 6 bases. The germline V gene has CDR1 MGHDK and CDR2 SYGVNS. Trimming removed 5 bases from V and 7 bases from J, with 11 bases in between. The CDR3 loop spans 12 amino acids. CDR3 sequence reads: CASSLGGGTQYF. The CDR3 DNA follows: TGTGCCAGCAGTTTAGGGGGAGGGACCCAGTACTTC. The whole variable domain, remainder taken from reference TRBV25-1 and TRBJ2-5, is EADIYQTPRYLVIGTGKKITLECSQTMGHDKMYWYQQDPGMELHLIHYSYGVNSTEKGDLSSESTVSRIRTEHFPLTLESARPSHTSQYLCASSLGGGTQYFGPGTRLLVL.

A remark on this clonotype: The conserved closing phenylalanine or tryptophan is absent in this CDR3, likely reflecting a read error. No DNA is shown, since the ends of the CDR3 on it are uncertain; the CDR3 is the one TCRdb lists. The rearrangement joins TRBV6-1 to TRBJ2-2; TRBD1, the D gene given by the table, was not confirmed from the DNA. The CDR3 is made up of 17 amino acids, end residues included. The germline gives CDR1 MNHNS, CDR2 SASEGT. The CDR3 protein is CASSDWSQGARIGELSL.

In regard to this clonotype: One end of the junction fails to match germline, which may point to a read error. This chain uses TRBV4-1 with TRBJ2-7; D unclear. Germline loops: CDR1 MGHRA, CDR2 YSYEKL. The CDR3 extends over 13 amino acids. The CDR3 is CASSFGRLYEQCF. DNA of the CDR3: TGCGCCAGTAGTTTCGGCAGACTCTACGAGCAATGCTTC.

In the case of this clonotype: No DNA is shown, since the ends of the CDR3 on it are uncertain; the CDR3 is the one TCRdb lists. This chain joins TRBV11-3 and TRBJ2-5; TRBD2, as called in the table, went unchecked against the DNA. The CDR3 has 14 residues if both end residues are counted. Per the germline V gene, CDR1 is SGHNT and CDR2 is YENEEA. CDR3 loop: CACSAGLAEESQYF.

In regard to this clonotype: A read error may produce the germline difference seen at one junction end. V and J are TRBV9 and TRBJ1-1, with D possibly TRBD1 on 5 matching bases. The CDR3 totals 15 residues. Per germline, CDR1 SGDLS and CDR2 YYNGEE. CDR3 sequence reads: CASGVGPLGHTEAFF. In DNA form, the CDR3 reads TGTGCCAGCGGCGTGGGGCCGCTGGGACACACTGAAGCTTTCTTT.

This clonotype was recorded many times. The CDR3 nucleotides read TGTGCCAGCAGTCCACCCGGGACAGGGGGTATCGAAAAACTGTTTTTT. It is translated as CASSPPGTGGIEKLFF. The V and J genes are TRBV28 and TRBJ1-4, with 11 bases identical to TRBD1. V shed 5 bases and J 8 bases; nucleotides not matched to a gene: 10. This CDR3 has 16 amino acids. From germline, CDR1 is MDHEN and CDR2 SYDVKM.

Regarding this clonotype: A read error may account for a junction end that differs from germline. For the CDR3, the DNA is TGCAACGTTGAAAGGTGGCGAGATAATGAAAAACTGTTTTTT. Residues: CNVERWRDNEKLFF. J is TRBJ1-4 and V is TRBV29-1; D not resolved. The germline CDR1 and CDR2 sequences are SQVTM and ANQGSEA. This CDR3 has 14 amino acids.

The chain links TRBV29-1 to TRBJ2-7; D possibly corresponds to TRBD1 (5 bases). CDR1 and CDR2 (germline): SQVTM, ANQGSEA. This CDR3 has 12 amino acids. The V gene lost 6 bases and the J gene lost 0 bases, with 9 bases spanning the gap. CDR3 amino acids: CSVQDISYEQYF. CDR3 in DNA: TGCAGCGTCCAGGACATCTCCTACGAGCAGTACTTC.

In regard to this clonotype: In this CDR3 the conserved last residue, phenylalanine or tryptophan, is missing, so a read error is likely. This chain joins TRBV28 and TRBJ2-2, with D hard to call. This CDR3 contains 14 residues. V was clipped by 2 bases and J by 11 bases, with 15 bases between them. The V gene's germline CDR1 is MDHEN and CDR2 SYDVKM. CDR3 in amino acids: CASSLQTRSQELFS. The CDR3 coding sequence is TGTGCCAGCAGTTTACAAACCCGGTCCCAAGAGCTGTTTTCT.

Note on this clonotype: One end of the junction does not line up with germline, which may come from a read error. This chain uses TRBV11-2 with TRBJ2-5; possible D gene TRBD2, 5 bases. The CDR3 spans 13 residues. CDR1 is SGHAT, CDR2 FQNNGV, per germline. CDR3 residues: CAGSLEHGGTQYF. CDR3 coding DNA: TGTGCCGGCAGCTTAGAACACGGAGGGACCCAGTACTTC.

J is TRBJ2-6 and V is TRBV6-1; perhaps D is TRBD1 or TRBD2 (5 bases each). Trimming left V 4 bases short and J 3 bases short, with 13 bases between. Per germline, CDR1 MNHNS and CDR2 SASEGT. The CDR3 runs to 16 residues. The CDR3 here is CASSGGISVGANVLTF. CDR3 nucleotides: TGTGCCAGCAGTGGGGGGATCTCTGTTGGGGCCAACGTCCTGACTTTC.

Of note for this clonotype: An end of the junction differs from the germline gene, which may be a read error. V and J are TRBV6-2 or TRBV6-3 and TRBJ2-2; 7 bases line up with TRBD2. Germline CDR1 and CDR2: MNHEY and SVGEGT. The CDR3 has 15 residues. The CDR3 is CASRGLEEYTGKLFF. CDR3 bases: TGTGCCAGCAGAGGACTAGAGGAGTACACCGGGAAGCTGTTTTTT.

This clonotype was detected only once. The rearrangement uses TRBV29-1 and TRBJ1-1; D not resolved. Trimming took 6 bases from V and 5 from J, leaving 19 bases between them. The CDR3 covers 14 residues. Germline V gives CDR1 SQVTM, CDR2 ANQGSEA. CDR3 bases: TGCAGCGTAGTCCGGGATACCGAGGATACTGAAGCTTTCTTT. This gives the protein CSVVRDTEDTEAFF.

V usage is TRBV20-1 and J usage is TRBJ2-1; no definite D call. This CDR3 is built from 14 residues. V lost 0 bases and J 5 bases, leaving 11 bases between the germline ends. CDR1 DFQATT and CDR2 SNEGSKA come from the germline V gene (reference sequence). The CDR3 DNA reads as TGCAGTGCTAGAGAGGATCCAAACGACAATGAGCAGTTCTTC. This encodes CSAREDPNDNEQFF.